This T cell receptor (beta chain) is drawn from a study of CD8+ T cells in alopecia areata. Regarding the study as a whole: TCR sharing was clearer in mice than between patients, perhaps partly owing to patient HLA diversity. Lesional scalp displayed greater clonality than normal scalp, most notably in alopecia totalis/universalis.

Sampling of alopecia areata patients yielded lesional scalp punch biopsies as well as peripheral blood. Separation by sorting yielded CD4+ and CD8+ T cells from PBMCs. RNA extraction was followed by reverse transcription into cDNA, which acted as the sequencing template. The repertoire was sequenced with immunoSEQ multiplex PCR; TCRdb's copy has only in-frame clones and lacks some. The sample comprises around 82,000 clones, approximately 50% of which are singletons, and just over 5.5% rests with the top ten. With respect to this clone: Its antigen remains unknown.

This CDR3 spans 15 amino acids. Germline CDR1 reads MGHRA; CDR2 reads YSYEKL. The V end was cut by 0 bases, the J end by 4 bases, with 12 bases between. This rearrangement joins TRBV4-1 to TRBJ2-5; a weak D match, TRBD1 (5 bases). The material sequenced was NKG2D-high CD8+ T cells sorted from blood. The TCR sequence derives from a human donor with alopecia areata. The CDR3 sequence: CASSQDDSWGETQYF. The CDR3 bases are TGCGCCAGCAGCCAAGACGACAGCTGGGGAGAGACCCAGTACTTC.